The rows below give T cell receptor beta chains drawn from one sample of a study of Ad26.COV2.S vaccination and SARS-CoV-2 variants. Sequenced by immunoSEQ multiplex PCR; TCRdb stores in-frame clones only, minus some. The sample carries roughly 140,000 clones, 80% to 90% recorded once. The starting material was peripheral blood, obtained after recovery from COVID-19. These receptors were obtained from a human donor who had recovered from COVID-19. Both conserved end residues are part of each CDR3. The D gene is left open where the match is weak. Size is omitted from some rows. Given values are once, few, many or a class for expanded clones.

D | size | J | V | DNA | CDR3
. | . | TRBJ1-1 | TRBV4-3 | TGCGCCAGCAGCCAAGATCGCACAGGGTCTACTGAAGCTTTCTTT | CASSQDRTGSTEAFF
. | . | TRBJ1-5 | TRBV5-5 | TGTGCCAGCAGCTCTTACGATAGCAATCAGCCCCAGCATTTT | CASSSYDSNQPQHF
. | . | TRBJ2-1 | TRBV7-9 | TGTGCCAGCAGCTTAGCCCAGGTACTAAATGAGCAGTTCTTC | CASSLAQVLNEQFF
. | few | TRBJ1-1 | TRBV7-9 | TGTGTCTTGGACACTGAAGCTTTCTTT | CVLDTEAFF
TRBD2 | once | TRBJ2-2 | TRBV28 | TGTGCACTGGGGAGGGCTGAGACCGGGGAGCTGTTTTTT | CALGRAETGELFF
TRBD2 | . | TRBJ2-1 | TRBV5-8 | TGTGCCAGCAGCCGTAAGACTAGCAGCTCCTACAATGAGCAGTTCTTC | CASSRKTSSSYNEQFF
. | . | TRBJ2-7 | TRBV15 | TGTGCCACCAGCAGAGGGGCGGGCGAGCAGTACTTC | CATSRGAGEQYF
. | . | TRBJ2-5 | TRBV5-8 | TGTGCCAGCAGCCGCGGGCAGAAAGAGACCCAGTACTTC | CASSRGQKETQYF
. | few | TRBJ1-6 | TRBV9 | TGTGCCAGCAGCGTAGATGGGCGTGCAGGGCTGGATTCACCCCTCCACTTT | CASSVDGRAGLDSPLHF
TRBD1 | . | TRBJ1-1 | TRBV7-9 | TGTGCCAGCAGCCCAGTGGGCTCAGGGGGCACTGAAGCTTTCTTT | CASSPVGSGGTEAFF
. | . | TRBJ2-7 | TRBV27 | TGTGCCAGCAGTCAAGGAGGAAACCCCTACGAGCAGTACTTC | CASSQGGNPYEQYF
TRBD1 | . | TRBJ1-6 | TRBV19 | TGTGCCAGTAAAGTGGGGACAGGGGGGAATTCACCCCTCCACTTT | CASKVGTGGNSPLHF
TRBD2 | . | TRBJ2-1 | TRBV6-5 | TGTGCCAGCAGTTACGCGCGACTAGCGGGGCTCAGCGAGCAGTTCTTC | CASSYARLAGLSEQFF
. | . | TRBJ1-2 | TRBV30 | TGTGCCTGGAACTTGGGGGACTATGGCTACACCTTC | CAWNLGDYGYTF
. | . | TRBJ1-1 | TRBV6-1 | TGTGCCAGCAGTGAAGCGCTGACAGTTCTGAACACTGAAGCTTTCTTT | CASSEALTVLNTEAFF
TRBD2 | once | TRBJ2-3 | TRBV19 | TGTGCCAGTAGTCCCATAGGTAGCGGGGGTGCAGATACGCAGTATTTT | CASSPIGSGGADTQYF
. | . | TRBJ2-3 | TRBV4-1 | TGCGCCAGCAGCCAAGATGGCGATACGCAGTATTTT | CASSQDGDTQYF
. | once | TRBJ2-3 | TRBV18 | TGTGCCAGCTCCGCGGGAGATACGCAGTATTTT | CASSAGDTQYF
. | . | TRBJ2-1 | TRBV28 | TGTGCCAGCACCCCTTATTTGGGGGACCGCTCCTACAATGAGCAGTTCTTC | CASTPYLGDRSYNEQFF
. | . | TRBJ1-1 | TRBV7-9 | TGTGCCAGCAGCTTAGCCCACAGAGGCACTGAAGCTTTCTTT | CASSLAHRGTEAFF
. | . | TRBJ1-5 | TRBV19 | TGTGCCAGTAGTATTGGGGTAGGCAATCAGCCCCAGCATTTT | CASSIGVGNQPQHF
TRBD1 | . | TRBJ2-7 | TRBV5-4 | TGTGCCAGCAGCGACGACAGGGCGCCCCTCTCCTACGAGCAGTACTTC | CASSDDRAPLSYEQYF
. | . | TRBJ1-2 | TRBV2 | TGTGCCAGCAGTGAGGGTACCCAGGGGAAGGGTAACTATGGCTACACCTTC | CASSEGTQGKGNYGYTF
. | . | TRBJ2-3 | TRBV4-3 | TGCGCCAGCAGCCAAGATCGGGGGAGCGATACGCAGTATTTT | CASSQDRGSDTQYF
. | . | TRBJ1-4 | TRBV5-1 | TGCGCCAGCAGTCTGGGGGAACGAAATGAAAAACTGTTTTTT | CASSLGERNEKLFF
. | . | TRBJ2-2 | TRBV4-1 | TGCGCCAGCAGCCAAGGCGCAACCGCGGCGAACACCGGGGAGCTGTTTTTT | CASSQGATAANTGELFF
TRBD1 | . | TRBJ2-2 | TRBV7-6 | TGTGCCAGCAGCTTAGACGGGACAGGGCTGGGCGGGGAGCTGTTTTTT | CASSLDGTGLGGELFF